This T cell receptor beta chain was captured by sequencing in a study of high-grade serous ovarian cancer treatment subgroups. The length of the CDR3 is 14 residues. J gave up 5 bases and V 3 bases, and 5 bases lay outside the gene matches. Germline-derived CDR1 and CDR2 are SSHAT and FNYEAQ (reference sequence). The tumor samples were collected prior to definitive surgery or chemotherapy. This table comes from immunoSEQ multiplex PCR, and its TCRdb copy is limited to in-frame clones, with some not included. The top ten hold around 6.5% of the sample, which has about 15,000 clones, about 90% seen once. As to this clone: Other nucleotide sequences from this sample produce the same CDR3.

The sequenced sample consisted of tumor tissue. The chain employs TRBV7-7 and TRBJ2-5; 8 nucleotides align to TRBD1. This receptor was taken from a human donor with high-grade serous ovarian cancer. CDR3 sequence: CASSFGQGGETQYF. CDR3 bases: TGTGCCAGCAGCTTCGGACAGGGCGGGGAGACCCAGTACTTC.